This T cell receptor beta chain was documented in a study of Tregs in tolerant kidney transplant recipients. Study-level points and caveats: Expanding Tregs on activated donor B cells appeared to best identify donor-specific TCRbeta clones.

This CDR3 contains 15 residues. This table comes from immunoSEQ multiplex PCR, and its TCRdb copy is limited to in-frame clones, with some not included. The table shows some 250,000 clones, with more than 65% occurring only once. Unstimulated Tregs (CD4+CD25+CD127-) and CD4+CD25- non-Tregs were sorted from PBMCs. A word on this clone: Its target is unknown.

The receptor was isolated from a human donor in good health. The genes are TRBV1 and TRBJ2-1; TRBD2, the D gene given by the table, was not confirmed from the DNA. TRBV1 is given as a pseudogene. Sequenced sample: CD4+ T cells from blood. The CDR3 DNA is TGCACCAGCAGCCAAGCGGGTGACTCCTACAATGAGCAGTTCTTC. Protein: CTSSQAGDSYNEQFF.